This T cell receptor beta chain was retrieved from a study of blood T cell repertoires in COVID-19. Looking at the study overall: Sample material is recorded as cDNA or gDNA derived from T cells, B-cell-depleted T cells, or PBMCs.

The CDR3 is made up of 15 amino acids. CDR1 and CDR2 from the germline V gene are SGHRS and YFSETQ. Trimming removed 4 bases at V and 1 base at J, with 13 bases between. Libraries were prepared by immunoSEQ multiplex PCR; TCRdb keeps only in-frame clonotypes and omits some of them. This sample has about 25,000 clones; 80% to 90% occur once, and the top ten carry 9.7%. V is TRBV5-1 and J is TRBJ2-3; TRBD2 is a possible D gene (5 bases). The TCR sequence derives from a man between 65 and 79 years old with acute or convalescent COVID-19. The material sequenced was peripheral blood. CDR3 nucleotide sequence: TGCGCCAGCAGCCGAGATCAAGCGGGCACAGATACGCAGTATTTT. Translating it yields CASSRDQAGTDTQYF.